These T cell receptor beta chains were read from a single sample in a study of PD-1 blockade in classical Hodgkin lymphoma. The repertoire was sequenced with immunoSEQ multiplex PCR; TCRdb's copy has only in-frame clones and lacks some. Of roughly 70,000 clones listed, 65% to 75% are singletons. Source: peripheral blood mononuclear cells (PBMCs), taken before the second cycle of nivolumab. All receptors come from a human donor with classical Hodgkin lymphoma. The CDR3 runs from the conserved cysteine through the conserved F or W. A D gene is named only where the DNA matches it firmly. The listing skips clone size in some rows; elsewhere it reads once, few, many or a size class.

D gene: TRBD2
clone size: -
J gene: TRBJ2-5
V gene: TRBV11-2
CDR3 protein: CASSLSTSGIQETQYF
CDR3 DNA: TGTGCCAGCAGCTTATCGACTAGCGGGATTCAAGAGACCCAGTACTTC

D gene: -
clone size: -
J gene: TRBJ1-6
V gene: TRBV30
CDR3 protein: CAWSVGGGESPLHF
CDR3 DNA: TGTGCCTGGAGTGTTGGGGGGGGTGAATCACCCCTCCACTTT

D gene: -
clone size: -
J gene: TRBJ2-5
V gene: TRBV9
CDR3 protein: CASSVANFAQETQYF
CDR3 DNA: TGTGCCAGCAGCGTAGCTAATTTTGCTCAAGAGACCCAGTACTTC

D gene: -
clone size: -
J gene: TRBJ2-1
V gene: TRBV11-3
CDR3 protein: CASSSGGGSGLRQFF
CDR3 DNA: TGTGCCAGCAGCTCAGGAGGGGGATCGGGACTACGACAGTTCTTC

D gene: -
clone size: -
J gene: TRBJ2-3
V gene: TRBV11-3
CDR3 protein: CASSQAWEDTQYF
CDR3 DNA: TGTGCCAGCAGCCAGGCCTGGGAAGATACGCAGTATTTT

D gene: -
clone size: -
J gene: TRBJ1-5
V gene: TRBV7-8
CDR3 protein: CASSLGARLSNQPQHF
CDR3 DNA: TGTGCCAGCAGCTTAGGGGCGAGACTAAGCAATCAGCCCCAGCATTTT

D gene: TRBD1
clone size: -
J gene: TRBJ1-2
V gene: TRBV11-2
CDR3 protein: CASSSTGQPPFYGYTF
CDR3 DNA: TGTGCCAGCAGCTCCACGGGACAGCCACCATTCTATGGCTACACCTTC

D gene: -
clone size: -
J gene: TRBJ1-2
V gene: TRBV4-1
CDR3 protein: CASSQGNTNYGYTF
CDR3 DNA: TGCGCCAGCAGCCAAGGTAACACGAACTATGGCTACACCTTC

D gene: -
clone size: -
J gene: TRBJ2-3
V gene: TRBV6-1
CDR3 protein: CASSERAVRDTQYF
CDR3 DNA: TGTGCCAGCAGTGAAAGGGCAGTTCGAGATACGCAGTATTTT

D gene: -
clone size: medium-sized
J gene: TRBJ1-3
V gene: TRBV30
CDR3 protein: CAWSPGAGNTIYF
CDR3 DNA: TGTGCCTGGAGTCCAGGGGCTGGAAACACCATATATTTT

D gene: -
clone size: -
J gene: TRBJ2-3
V gene: TRBV10-3
CDR3 protein: CATRDRPTDTQYF
CDR3 DNA: TGTGCCACCCGGGACCGACCCACAGATACGCAGTATTTT

D gene: TRBD2
clone size: -
J gene: TRBJ2-5
V gene: TRBV6-5
CDR3 protein: CASSYSGRAFDETQYF
CDR3 DNA: TGTGCCAGCAGTTACAGCGGGAGGGCTTTTGATGAGACCCAGTACTTC

D gene: TRBD1
clone size: -
J gene: TRBJ2-3
V gene: TRBV29-1
CDR3 protein: CSVDGQGAGDTQYF
CDR3 DNA: TGCAGCGTTGATGGACAGGGGGCAGGAGATACGCAGTATTTT

D gene: TRBD1
clone size: -
J gene: TRBJ1-5
V gene: TRBV19
CDR3 protein: CASSIVSPTGRNQPQHF
CDR3 DNA: TGTGCCAGTAGTATAGTCTCCCCGACAGGGAGAAATCAGCCCCAGCATTTT

D gene: -
clone size: -
J gene: TRBJ2-7
V gene: TRBV15
CDR3 protein: CATSREGGGTSYEQYF
CDR3 DNA: TGTGCCACCAGCAGAGAAGGGGGCGGGACCTCCTACGAGCAGTACTTC

D gene: TRBD2
clone size: -
J gene: TRBJ2-5
V gene: TRBV7-2
CDR3 protein: CASSLASSGQETQYF
CDR3 DNA: TGTGCCAGCAGCTTAGCGTCTAGCGGACAAGAGACCCAGTACTTC

D gene: -
clone size: -
J gene: TRBJ2-2
V gene: TRBV11-2
CDR3 protein: CASSLGFRLGGTNTGELFF
CDR3 DNA: TGTGCCAGCAGCTTAGGCTTCAGACTGGGGGGAACGAACACCGGGGAGCTGTTTTTT

D gene: TRBD2
clone size: -
J gene: TRBJ2-1
V gene: TRBV28
CDR3 protein: CAGTRGNEQFF
CDR3 DNA: TGTGCTGGGACTAGGGGCAATGAGCAGTTCTTC

D gene: TRBD2
clone size: few
J gene: TRBJ2-3
V gene: TRBV5-1
CDR3 protein: CASSLAGVPDTQYF
CDR3 DNA: TGCGCCAGCAGCCTAGCGGGAGTGCCGGATACGCAGTATTTT

D gene: -
clone size: -
J gene: TRBJ1-6
V gene: TRBV9
CDR3 protein: CASSVGFEGTSPLHF
CDR3 DNA: TGTGCCAGCAGCGTAGGCTTTGAGGGAACCTCACCCCTCCACTTT

D gene: TRBD1
clone size: medium-sized
J gene: TRBJ2-7
V gene: TRBV29-1
CDR3 protein: CSVGGTATYEQYF
CDR3 DNA: TGCAGCGTTGGGGGGACAGCAACCTACGAGCAGTACTTC

D gene: -
clone size: -
J gene: TRBJ2-7
V gene: TRBV9
CDR3 protein: CASSVGRGSYEQYF
CDR3 DNA: TGTGCCAGCAGCGTAGGCAGGGGATCTTACGAGCAGTACTTC

D gene: TRBD2
clone size: -
J gene: TRBJ2-7
V gene: TRBV11-2
CDR3 protein: CASSLAGGGNYEQYF
CDR3 DNA: TGTGCCAGCAGCTTAGCGGGAGGGGGTAACTACGAGCAGTACTTC

D gene: -
clone size: -
J gene: TRBJ1-2
V gene: TRBV6-5
CDR3 protein: CASSYGGSDYGYTF
CDR3 DNA: TGTGCCAGCAGTTACGGGGGGTCAGACTATGGCTACACCTTC

D gene: -
clone size: -
J gene: TRBJ2-1
V gene: TRBV28
CDR3 protein: CASSFVGAIYNEQFF
CDR3 DNA: TGTGCCAGCAGTTTTGTCGGGGCGATCTACAATGAGCAGTTCTTC

D gene: -
clone size: -
J gene: TRBJ2-6
V gene: TRBV27
CDR3 protein: CASSFGGRGLGANVLTF
CDR3 DNA: TGTGCCAGCAGTTTCGGGGGCAGGGGATTAGGGGCCAACGTCCTGACTTTC

D gene: -
clone size: -
J gene: TRBJ1-1
V gene: TRBV2
CDR3 protein: CASSVGTHTFAEAFF
CDR3 DNA: TGTGCCAGCAGTGTTGGGACACACACGTTCGCTGAAGCTTTCTTT

D gene: -
clone size: -
J gene: TRBJ1-1
V gene: TRBV6-6
CDR3 protein: CASSYSMGDTEAFF
CDR3 DNA: TGTGCCAGCAGTTACTCGATGGGTGACACTGAAGCTTTCTTT

D gene: TRBD1
clone size: once
J gene: TRBJ1-2
V gene: TRBV2
CDR3 protein: CASSEPTTGVYGYTF
CDR3 DNA: TGTGCCAGCAGTGAACCGACGACAGGGGTCTATGGCTACACCTTC

D gene: -
clone size: -
J gene: TRBJ2-7
V gene: TRBV30
CDR3 protein: CAWSRSSSYEQYF
CDR3 DNA: TGTGCCTGGAGTCGGAGCAGCTCCTACGAGCAGTACTTC

D gene: TRBD1
clone size: -
J gene: TRBJ1-5
V gene: TRBV7-8
CDR3 protein: CASSLVGQGLSNQPQHF
CDR3 DNA: TGTGCCAGCAGCTTAGTTGGACAGGGCTTGAGCAATCAGCCCCAGCATTTT

D gene: TRBD1
clone size: -
J gene: TRBJ1-4
V gene: TRBV9
CDR3 protein: CASSLGTGGPEKLFF
CDR3 DNA: TGTGCCAGCAGCCTTGGGACAGGGGGTCCTGAAAAACTGTTTTTT

D gene: -
clone size: -
J gene: TRBJ1-2
V gene: TRBV25-1
CDR3 protein: CASSEPGAGGYTF
CDR3 DNA: TGTGCCAGCAGTGAACCAGGAGCAGGCGGCTACACCTTC

D gene: -
clone size: few
J gene: TRBJ2-1
V gene: TRBV15
CDR3 protein: CATRPSGEVYNEQFF
CDR3 DNA: TGTGCCACCAGGCCAAGCGGAGAGGTCTACAATGAGCAGTTCTTC

D gene: -
clone size: -
J gene: TRBJ2-2
V gene: TRBV7-6
CDR3 protein: CASSWAENTGELFF
CDR3 DNA: TGTGCCAGCAGTTGGGCAGAGAACACCGGGGAGCTGTTTTTT

D gene: -
clone size: -
J gene: TRBJ2-2
V gene: TRBV5-1
CDR3 protein: CASSPGQGRGTGELFF
CDR3 DNA: TGCGCCAGCAGCCCCGGTCAGGGGAGAGGCACCGGGGAGCTGTTTTTT

D gene: -
clone size: -
J gene: TRBJ2-5
V gene: TRBV5-8
CDR3 protein: CASTWSRAQETQYF
CDR3 DNA: TGTGCCAGCACCTGGTCGAGGGCTCAAGAGACCCAGTACTTC

D gene: TRBD1
clone size: -
J gene: TRBJ1-5
V gene: TRBV28
CDR3 protein: CASSMTGSPNQPQHF
CDR3 DNA: TGTGCCAGCAGTATGACAGGGAGCCCCAATCAGCCCCAGCATTTT

D gene: TRBD1
clone size: -
J gene: TRBJ1-1
V gene: TRBV11-2
CDR3 protein: CASSLGGQANTEAFF
CDR3 DNA: TGTGCCAGCAGCTTAGGAGGACAGGCGAACACTGAAGCTTTCTTT

D gene: -
clone size: -
J gene: TRBJ2-1
V gene: TRBV4-2
CDR3 protein: CASSLQGGANEQFF
CDR3 DNA: TGTGCCAGCAGCCTTCAGGGCGGGGCCAATGAGCAGTTCTTC

D gene: -
clone size: -
J gene: TRBJ1-1
V gene: TRBV5-1
CDR3 protein: CASSLMGAKGTEAFF
CDR3 DNA: TGCGCCAGCAGCTTGATGGGGGCCAAAGGCACTGAAGCTTTCTTT

D gene: -
clone size: -
J gene: TRBJ2-7
V gene: TRBV10-3
CDR3 protein: CAISGVGASYEQYF
CDR3 DNA: TGTGCCATCAGTGGAGTGGGGGCATCCTACGAGCAGTACTTC

D gene: -
clone size: -
J gene: TRBJ2-3
V gene: TRBV18
CDR3 protein: CASSPRSGSSTDTQYF
CDR3 DNA: TGTGCCAGCTCACCACGTTCCGGGTCTAGCACAGATACGCAGTATTTT